Detailed here is one T cell receptor (beta chain). This entry comes from a study of blood T cell repertoires in COVID-19. For the study at large: There were acute and convalescent COVID-19 samples, and they came from the United States, Italy and Spain. The analysed material was cDNA or gDNA that came from T cells, B-cell-depleted T cells, or PBMCs.

As processed by the authors: For nucleated cells, counts were estimated from reference gene primer amplification. Sequencing used immunoSEQ multiplex PCR; TCRdb keeps in-frame clones, though not all of them. That table furnishes V, J and clone size, whereas the DNA furnished D and trimming. The sample gives about 81,000 clones, about 96% of which show up once; around 4.2% is in the top ten. The CDR3 has 18 residues. Per germline, CDR1 SGHNT and CDR2 YYREEE (reference sequence). V lost 1 base to trimming and J lost 2 bases, with 16 bases between them. The TCR was taken from a human donor with active COVID-19. The donor label of this sample is uncertain. The genes are TRBV5-4 and TRBJ2-6, with D unresolved. Sequenced input: peripheral blood. The CDR3, as DNA: TGTGCCAGCAGCTTGCTGGTCACTACCCCGGCTGGGGCCAACGTCCTGACTTTC. Encoded protein: CASSLLVTTPAGANVLTF.